Below, 31 T cell receptor beta chains from the same sample are listed, as sequenced in a study of OX40 agonist ivuxolimab in advanced cancers. Sequenced by immunoSEQ multiplex PCR; TCRdb stores in-frame clones only, minus some. This sample carries about 3,400 clones, approximately 84% of them seen once, and the ten largest clones take under 30%. Sample: CD4+ or CD8+ T cells sorted from blood, taken in a trial of the OX40 agonist ivuxolimab. The source is an adult with an advanced solid tumor such as melanoma, head and neck, liver or kidney cancer.

The rearrangement uses TRBV27 and TRBJ2-7; D is perhaps TRBD2 (5 bases). Trimming left V 0 bases short and J 0 bases short, with 9 bases between. The CDR3 contains 15 residues. Germline V lookup: CDR1 MNHEY, CDR2 SMNVEV (reference sequence). CDR3 nucleotide sequence: TGTGCCAGCAGTTTATCTGCAGGAGGCTCCTACGAGCAGTACTTC. This gives the protein CASSLSAGGSYEQYF.

The chain is built from TRBV5-1 and TRBJ1-2; D is perhaps TRBD1 (5 bases). CDR1 is SGHRS, CDR2 YFSETQ, per germline. Trimming stripped 0 bases from V and 1 base from J, with 7 bases between. The length of the CDR3 is 14 residues. Here the CDR3 DNA reads TGCGCCAGCAGCTTGGGGACAAATAACTATGGCTACACCTTC. Encoded protein: CASSLGTNNYGYTF.

V gene TRBV7-9 combines with J gene TRBJ1-1, with D possibly matching TRBD1 (6 bases). CDR1 and CDR2 from the germline V gene are SEHNR and FQNEAQ (reference sequence). V lost 0 bases and J lost 5, with 10 bases in between. The CDR3 spans 14 residues. CDR3 amino acids: CASSLAGGGTEAFF. CDR3 in DNA: TGTGCCAGCAGCTTAGCAGGGGGGGGAACTGAAGCTTTCTTT.

This sequence joins TRBV7-9 and TRBJ2-5; possibly TRBD2 for D (6 bases). Trimming took 3 bases from V and 2 from J, leaving 13 bases between them. Germline V CDR1 and CDR2: SEHNR, FQNEAQ (reference sequence). The CDR3 runs to 15 residues. The DNA of the CDR3 is TGTGCCAGCAGCTTCGATACTAGCTTTCAAGAGACCCAGTACTTC. Translated, it gives CASSFDTSFQETQYF. Variable domain in full (rest from reference TRBV7-9 and TRBJ2-5): DTGVSQNPRHKITKRGQNVTFRCDPISEHNRLYWYRQTLGQGPEFLTYFQNEAQLEKSRLLSDRFSAERPKGSFSTLEIQRTEQGDSAMYLCASSFDTSFQETQYFGPGTRLLVL.

The V gene is TRBV5-6, the J gene TRBJ2-1; D could derive from TRBD1 or TRBD2 (6 bases each). The germline gives CDR1 SGHDT, CDR2 YYEEEE. Deletions cut 4 bases from V and 7 bases from J, with 12 bases between. CDR3 length: 13 amino acids. CDR3: CASSPGGGNEQFF. CDR3 DNA: TGTGCCAGCAGCCCTGGAGGGGGGAATGAGCAGTTCTTC. Full variable domain (rest looked up from reference TRBV5-6 and TRBJ2-1): DAGVTQSPTHLIKTRGQQVTLRCSPKSGHDTVSWYQQALGQGPQFIFQYYEEEERQRGNFPDRFSGHQFPNYSSELNVNALLLGDSALYLCASSPGGGNEQFFGPGTRLTVL.

This chain uses TRBV7-6 with TRBJ2-1, with 13 bases lining up with TRBD2. The CDR3 totals 22 residues. Per germline, CDR1 SGHVS and CDR2 FNYEAQ. Germline trimming cut 4 bases from V and 6 bases from J; bases unmatched to any gene: 24. CDR3 sequence (DNA): TGTGCCAGCAGCTCCCTACACCCCGGACCCCTTACTAGCGGGAGGGAGGTCAATGAGCAGTTCTTC. Translated, it gives CASSSLHPGPLTSGREVNEQFF. Full variable domain (rest looked up from reference TRBV7-6 and TRBJ2-1): GAGVSQSPRYKVTKRGQDVALRCDPISGHVSLYWYRQALGQGPEFLTYFNYEAQQDKSGLPNDRFSAERPEGSISTLTIQRTEQRDSAMYRCASSSLHPGPLTSGREVNEQFFGPGTRLTVL.

This chain links TRBV4-2 with TRBJ1-2, with no clear D. V gave up 0 bases and J gave up 3 bases, with 8 bases separating them. Per germline, CDR1 LGHNA and CDR2 YNFKEQ. The CDR3 runs to 14 residues. CDR3 in DNA: TGTGCCAGCAGCCAAGATCACGGATACTATGGCTACACCTTC. Translated: CASSQDHGYYGYTF.

The rearrangement joins TRBV28 to TRBJ1-1; D possibly corresponds to TRBD1 (5 bases). CDR3 length: 13 amino acids. Germline lookup yields CDR1 MDHEN and CDR2 SYDVKM. V dropped 5 bases and J dropped 5 bases, with 12 bases sitting between them. CDR3 nucleotide sequence: TGTGCCAGCAGTCCAGGGTTTGAAACTGAAGCTTTCTTT. This sequence encodes CASSPGFETEAFF. The entire variable domain, with the rest obtained from reference TRBV28 and TRBJ1-1, is as follows: DVKVTQSSRYLVKRTGEKVFLECVQDMDHENMFWYRQDPGLGLRLIYFSYDVKMKEKGDIPEGYSVSREKKERFSLILESASTNQTSMYLCASSPGFETEAFFGQGTRLTVV.

The chain joins TRBV10-3 to TRBJ2-5, with D maybe TRBD1 (6 bases). This CDR3 spans 16 amino acids. Trimming shortened V by 1 base and J by 5 bases, and 17 bases separated the two germline ends. The germline V gene has CDR1 ENHRY and CDR2 SYGVKD. The CDR3 spells CAISEWGRTSKETQYF. DNA of the CDR3: TGTGCCATCAGTGAGTGGGGGCGGACCTCGAAGGAGACCCAGTACTTC.

This clone was found once. The chain is built from TRBV28 and TRBJ2-7; D is unresolved. V was pared by 5 bases and J by 9 bases, with 17 bases between. The CDR3 contains 13 residues. Germline assignment: CDR1 MDHEN and CDR2 SYDVKM. CDR3 DNA sequence: TGTGCCAGCAGTCCGGACGGGTCCCCCTGGCAGTACTTC. Translation: CASSPDGSPWQYF.

This clone was seen just once. The gene calls are TRBV28 and TRBJ2-7, with 7 bases aligning to TRBD1. The CDR3 sequence is 16 residues long. The trim removed 6 bases at V and 2 bases at J, leaving 13 bases unmatched. Germline lookup yields CDR1 MDHEN and CDR2 SYDVKM. The CDR3 protein is CASSPPDGQAAYEQYF. For the CDR3, the DNA is TGTGCCAGCAGCCCGCCCGACGGACAGGCCGCCTACGAGCAGTACTTC.

The rearrangement joins TRBV7-9 to TRBJ1-2, with 7 bases lining up with TRBD1. The length of the CDR3 is 16 residues. V shed 8 bases and J 4 bases; nucleotides not matched to a gene: 16. CDR1 and CDR2 (germline): SEHNR, FQNEAQ (reference sequence). CDR3 amino acids: CASYLTGTDTTYGYTF. The DNA of the CDR3 is TGTGCCAGCTACTTAACCGGGACAGACACCACCTATGGCTACACCTTC. Filled out from reference TRBV7-9 and TRBJ1-2, the complete variable domain reads DTGVSQNPRHKITKRGQNVTFRCDPISEHNRLYWYRQTLGQGPEFLTYFQNEAQLEKSRLLSDRFSAERPKGSFSTLEIQRTEQGDSAMYLCASYLTGTDTTYGYTFGSGTRLTVV.

The chain links TRBV28 to TRBJ1-2, with D possibly matching TRBD1 (6 bases). The CDR3 totals 16 residues. With 5 bases removed from V and 0 bases from J, the gap between germline ends came to 16 bases. Germline V gene sequence: CDR1 MDHEN, CDR2 SYDVKM. CDR3 nucleotide sequence: TGTGCCAGCAGTGCCCGGGGGGGCAGGACTAACTATGGCTACACCTTC. As protein: CASSARGGRTNYGYTF.

This clone has a single count. V is TRBV20-1 and J is TRBJ2-1; no reliable D call. The germline gives CDR1 DFQATT, CDR2 SNEGSKA (reference sequence). CDR3 length: 11 amino acids. Trimming removed 3 bases from V and 7 bases from J, with 7 bases in between. CDR3 loop: CSASAGNEQFF. CDR3 nucleotide sequence: TGCAGTGCTAGTGCCGGGAATGAGCAGTTCTTC.

V and J are TRBV4-2 and TRBJ2-1; D gene ambiguous. The V gene's germline CDR1 is LGHNA and CDR2 YNFKEQ. The CDR3 loop spans 16 amino acids. Between the trimmed V and J ends, which lost 5 bases and 0 bases, there was a span of 14 bases. The DNA of the CDR3 is TGTGCCAGCAGCTCCCTTTTCACGGGCTCCTACAATGAGCAGTTCTTC. This gives the protein CASSSLFTGSYNEQFF.

J is TRBJ2-7 and V is TRBV29-1; no definite D call. The CDR3 loop spans 13 amino acids. Trimming took off 1 base at V and 1 base at J, with 8 bases between the two ends. The germline gives CDR1 SQVTM, CDR2 ANQGSEA. For the CDR3, the DNA is TGCAGCGTTGAAGTGGAGAGGTCCTACGAGCAGTACTTC. This sequence encodes CSVEVERSYEQYF.

The rearrangement joins TRBV19 to TRBJ1-5; no clear D gene. There are 15 residues in the CDR3. Germline CDR1 reads LNHDA; CDR2 reads SQIVND (reference sequence). Trimming removed 1 base from V and 1 base from J, with 8 bases in between. This CDR3 is CASSIVAESNQPQHF. CDR3 nucleotide sequence: TGTGCCAGTAGTATAGTGGCTGAAAGCAATCAGCCCCAGCATTTT.

The CDR3 is CASSLDRAWGNQPQHF. CDR3 nucleotides: TGTGCCAGCAGCTTAGATCGGGCGTGGGGCAATCAGCCCCAGCATTTT. This chain joins TRBV11-3 and TRBJ1-5; no clear D gene. V was trimmed by 0 bases and J by 2 bases, leaving 11 bases between them. Germline CDR1 SGHNT, CDR2 YENEEA. The CDR3 has 16 amino acids. Full variable domain (remainder filled in from reference TRBV11-3 and TRBJ1-5): EAGVVQSPRYKIIEKKQPVAFWCNPISGHNTLYWYLQNLGQGPELLIRYENEEAVDDSQLPKDRFSAERLKGVDSTLKIQPAELGDSAVYLCASSLDRAWGNQPQHFGDGTRLSIL.

This chain uses TRBV27 with TRBJ2-7; D possibly corresponds to TRBD1 (6 bases). The germline gives CDR1 MNHEY, CDR2 SMNVEV (reference sequence). Trimming took 4 bases from V and 3 from J, leaving 13 bases between them. CDR3 length: 14 amino acids. DNA of the CDR3: TGTGCCAGCAGTTACAGGACAGACAGCTACGAGCAGTACTTC. The encoded protein is CASSYRTDSYEQYF.

The chain combines TRBV11-1 with TRBJ1-2, with D perhaps matching TRBD1 (5 bases). The length of the CDR3 is 13 residues. Trimming removed 7 bases from V and 1 base from J, with 10 bases in between. Germline CDR1 SGHAT, CDR2 FQDESV (reference sequence). In DNA form, the CDR3 reads TGTGCCAGCACTTGGGGGGTTAACTATGGCTACACCTTC. Translation gives CASTWGVNYGYTF.

This sequence joins TRBV6-1 and TRBJ1-1, with D unclear. Deletions cut 2 bases from V and 4 bases from J, with 14 bases between. Per the germline V gene, CDR1 is MNHNS and CDR2 is SASEGT. The CDR3 length is 15 residues. Here the CDR3 DNA reads TGTGCCAGCAGTGAATTCCAGACGGCGCCCACTGAAGCTTTCTTT. This sequence encodes CASSEFQTAPTEAFF.

The chain employs TRBV7-8 and TRBJ1-5; 9 nucleotides align to TRBD1. Germline V gene sequence: CDR1 SGHVS, CDR2 FQNEAQ. The length of the CDR3 is 16 residues. The ends lost 0 bases at V and 5 bases at J; junction bases unmatched: 5. Written as DNA, the CDR3 is TGTGCCAGCAGCTTAGCAGGACAGGGGAGGTATCAGCCCCAGCATTTT. This translates into CASSLAGQGRYQPQHF.

The chain links TRBV4-1 to TRBJ2-7, with D unclear. Germline loops: CDR1 MGHRA, CDR2 YSYEKL. This CDR3 region has 13 residues. With 4 bases removed from V and 3 bases from J, the gap between germline ends came to 10 bases. CDR3 sequence: CASSPTPDYEQYF. The CDR3 coding sequence is TGCGCCAGCAGCCCGACGCCTGACTACGAGCAGTACTTC.

Turning to this clone: The germline gene is not matched at one end of the junction; a read error may be the cause. The gene calls are TRBV2 and TRBJ2-7; a possible D gene is TRBD2 (6 bases). This CDR3 spans 12 amino acids. Germline assignment: CDR1 SNHLY and CDR2 FYNNEI. The CDR3 sequence is CASSLGGSRVDF. The CDR3 DNA follows: TGTGCCAGCTCCCTGGGAGGTAGCAGGGTGGACTTC.

The chain is built from TRBV30 and TRBJ2-3; 8 positions match TRBD1. The CDR3 has 14 residues. V lost 5 bases to trimming and J lost 2 bases; unmatched junction nucleotides: 6. The germline V gene encodes CDR1 GTSNPN and CDR2 SVGIG (reference sequence). The CDR3 nucleotides are TGTGCCTGGGGGACAGGCGGGTTCACAGATACGCAGTATTTT. Translating gives CAWGTGGFTDTQYF.

The table lists this clone with a few counts. The chain joins TRBV21-1 to TRBJ2-1; TRBD1 is the table's D call, not checked against the DNA. TRBV21-1 is reported as a pseudogene. This CDR3 spans 16 amino acids. CDR3: CASSTGDRVFGGEQFF. The CDR3 nucleotides are TGTGCCAGCAGTACGGGGGACAGGGTCTTCGGCGGTGAGCAGTTCTTC.

J is TRBJ2-7 and V is TRBV7-8; tentatively, D is TRBD2 (5 bases). In germline, CDR1 is SGHVS, CDR2 FQNEAQ. CDR3 size: 13 residues. Trimming took 7 bases from V and 4 from J, leaving 14 bases between them. The CDR3 coding sequence is TGTGCCAGCACGCAGGAGGTTACATACGAGCAGTACTTC. Translating gives CASTQEVTYEQYF.

The gene calls are TRBV10-3 and TRBJ2-1, with 7 bases lining up with TRBD1. Germline V CDR1 and CDR2: ENHRY, SYGVKD. The CDR3 runs to 13 residues. V shed 6 bases, J shed 4 bases, and the junction held 3 bases outside the gene matches. CDR3 DNA: TGTGCCATCAGCCAGGGACAGTACAATGAGCAGTTCTTC. Translating gives CAISQGQYNEQFF.

By sample share, this clone is medium-sized (0.01 to 0.1%). The genes are TRBV14 and TRBJ2-2; 9 nucleotides agree with TRBD2. The CDR3 sequence is 17 residues long. Looked up from germline, CDR1 is SGHDN and CDR2 is FVKESK. Germline trimming cut 0 bases from V and 2 bases from J; bases unmatched to any gene: 4. In DNA form, the CDR3 reads TGTGCCAGCAGCCAAGACCTAGCGGGACCAAACACCGGGGAGCTGTTTTTT. Its translation: CASSQDLAGPNTGELFF.

This clone was counted a single time. This chain connects TRBV27 to TRBJ2-1; TRBD2 agrees at 12 bases. Trimming cost V 5 bases and J 4 bases; bases outside gene matches: 9. Germline V gives CDR1 MNHEY, CDR2 SMNVEV (reference sequence). The CDR3 is 17 residues long. CDR3 coding DNA: TGTGCCAGCAGTGGGACGACTAGCGGGAGAGGTTACAATGAGCAGTTCTTC. Translation gives CASSGTTSGRGYNEQFF.

This chain uses TRBV7-3 with TRBJ2-6; D not resolved. Germline V gene sequence: CDR1 SGHTA, CDR2 FQGTGA. This CDR3 region has 15 residues. V gave up 5 bases and J gave up 0 bases, with 8 bases separating them. The CDR3 is CASSEAGSGANVLTF. The DNA of the CDR3 is TGTGCCAGCAGCGAGGCCGGCTCTGGGGCCAACGTCCTGACTTTC.